Presented here are 30 T cell receptor beta chains from one specimen sequenced in a study of CD8+ T cells in alopecia areata. Extracted RNA was reverse transcribed, and the resulting cDNA served as sequencing template. TCRdb keeps only in-frame clones here, not all; method: immunoSEQ multiplex PCR. The data show around 210,000 clones, approximately 60% seen once. Sequenced: CD8+ T cells sorted from blood. The origin of the receptors is a human donor in good health.

This clone has only a few counts. The V and J genes are TRBV13 and TRBJ2-7; D may correspond to TRBD1 or TRBD2 (6 bases each). There are 12 residues in the CDR3. Trimming pared 2 bases from V and 6 bases from J, leaving 8 bases between. Germline V lookup: CDR1 PRHDT, CDR2 FYEKMQ (reference sequence). The CDR3 nucleotides read TGTGCCAGCAGCTTAAGGGGGGCCGAGCAGTACTTC. This translates into CASSLRGAEQYF.

The chain has TRBV7-9 and TRBJ2-7; D uncertain. Looked up from germline, CDR1 is SEHNR and CDR2 is FQNEAQ (reference sequence). This CDR3 region has 13 residues. V lost 3 bases to trimming and J lost 3 bases, with 9 bases between them. The CDR3, as DNA: TGTGCCAGCAGCTTGGACGAAATCTACGAGCAGTACTTC. Translation: CASSLDEIYEQYF. The full variable domain, its missing parts supplied by reference TRBV7-9 and TRBJ2-7, is DTGVSQNPRHKITKRGQNVTFRCDPISEHNRLYWYRQTLGQGPEFLTYFQNEAQLEKSRLLSDRFSAERPKGSFSTLEIQRTEQGDSAMYLCASSLDEIYEQYFGPGTRLTVT.

In DNA, the CDR3 is TGTGCCAGCAGTCCCGGGACAAGCCTGGTGGAGCAGTACTTC. It yields the protein CASSPGTSLVEQYF. The chain has TRBV25-1 and TRBJ2-7, with a tentative D call TRBD1 (6 bases). This CDR3 comprises 14 residues. Germline CDR1 MGHDK, CDR2 SYGVNS. Trimming stripped 5 bases from V and 7 bases from J, with 18 bases between.

The chain uses TRBV27 and TRBJ2-1; TRBD2 matches at 7 bases. The CDR3 consists of 13 residues. The germline V gene encodes CDR1 MNHEY and CDR2 SMNVEV (reference sequence). With 9 bases clipped from V and 3 bases from J, the junction kept 5 bases outside the gene matches. CDR3 amino acids: CASGLDHYNEQFF. The CDR3 coding sequence is TGTGCCAGTGGACTAGACCACTACAATGAGCAGTTCTTC.

The chain couples TRBV11-2 to TRBJ2-1; 7 bases agree with TRBD1. V lost 5 bases to trimming and J lost 3 bases; unmatched junction nucleotides: 7. Looked up from germline, CDR1 is SGHAT and CDR2 is FQNNGV. The CDR3 loop spans 15 amino acids. CDR3 residues: CASSPQGRIYNEQFF. The CDR3, as DNA: TGTGCCAGCAGCCCACAGGGGCGAATCTACAATGAGCAGTTCTTC.

The V gene is TRBV27, the J gene TRBJ2-1; D may be TRBD2 (6 bases). Germline V lookup: CDR1 MNHEY, CDR2 SMNVEV (reference sequence). Between the trimmed V and J ends, which lost 6 bases and 0 bases, there was a span of 12 bases. This CDR3 is built from 15 residues. The CDR3 coding sequence is TGTGCCAGCAGCCAGGGACTTAGCTCCTACAATGAGCAGTTCTTC. Translated, it gives CASSQGLSSYNEQFF.

This clone was recorded a few times. The gene calls are TRBV19 and TRBJ2-2; D uncertain. The CDR3 is made up of 14 amino acids. With 9 bases removed from V and 1 base from J, the gap between germline ends came to 12 bases. Germline V gives CDR1 LNHDA, CDR2 SQIVND (reference sequence). Here the CDR3 DNA reads TGTGCCAGCACAGTAGGAGAGAACACCGGGGAGCTGTTTTTT. Amino acids: CASTVGENTGELFF.

This clone was seen once. The chain links TRBV30 to TRBJ2-2; possibly TRBD1 for D (5 bases). Trimming removed 0 bases from V and 0 bases from J, with 11 bases in between. This CDR3 spans 16 amino acids. Germline lookup yields CDR1 GTSNPN and CDR2 SVGIG (reference sequence). CDR3 sequence: CAWSVLHRPNTGELFF. The CDR3 DNA reads as TGTGCCTGGAGTGTACTCCACAGGCCGAACACCGGGGAGCTGTTTTTT.

CDR3 residues: CASSLSTGGFGYTF. In DNA form, the CDR3 reads TGTGCCAGCAGTTTATCTACAGGGGGCTTTGGCTACACCTTC. The chain recombines TRBV27 with TRBJ1-2; the match to TRBD1 covers 9 bases. The V segment lost 0 bases and the J segment 7 bases; nucleotides outside the gene matches: 3. CDR1 and CDR2 (germline): MNHEY, SMNVEV (reference sequence). The CDR3 consists of 14 residues.

This clone was recorded once. CDR3 sequence: CASSAPGGGVQETQYF. As DNA, the CDR3 is TGCGCCAGCAGCGCCCCAGGGGGAGGGGTCCAAGAGACCCAGTACTTC. This chain links TRBV5-1 with TRBJ2-5; D possibly matches TRBD1 or TRBD2 (7 bases each). The V end lost 4 bases, the J end lost 1 base, and 17 bases lay between the germline ends. CDR3 length equals 16 residues. CDR1 and CDR2 from the germline V gene are SGHRS and YFSETQ. The full variable domain, in which reference TRBV5-1 and TRBJ2-5 provide the parts outside the CDR3, is KAGVTQTPRYLIKTRGQQVTLSCSPISGHRSVSWYQQTPGQGLQFLFEYFSETQRNKGNFPGRFSGRQFSNSRSEMNVSTLELGDSALYLCASSAPGGGVQETQYFGPGTRLLVL.

The chain couples TRBV4-2 to TRBJ2-7; D uncertain. Germline loops: CDR1 LGHNA, CDR2 YNFKEQ. This CDR3 region has 15 residues. Deletions cut 0 bases from V and 5 bases from J, with 14 bases between. The CDR3 region has the DNA TGTGCCAGCAGCCAAGAATCGACCGTTGTGAACGAGCAGTACTTC. Residues: CASSQESTVVNEQYF.

The chain carries TRBV6-5 and TRBJ1-2; D gene ambiguous. The CDR3 covers 13 residues. In germline, CDR1 is MNHEY, CDR2 SVGAGI. Trimming stripped 0 bases from V and 5 bases from J, with 7 bases between. CDR3 DNA: TGTGCCAGCAGTTACTCTATGTCTTATGGCTACACCTTC. Protein: CASSYSMSYGYTF.

The genes are TRBV15 and TRBJ1-1; D is unresolved. V was clipped by 5 bases and J by 1 base, with 14 bases between them. The CDR3 extends over 15 amino acids. Germline values: CDR1 LNHNV, CDR2 YYDKDF (reference sequence). The CDR3 sequence is CATSSRFAGNTEAFF. In nucleotides, the CDR3 is TGTGCCACCAGCTCCCGCTTCGCCGGGAACACTGAAGCTTTCTTT.

V and J are TRBV7-6 and TRBJ2-3, with 7 positions matching TRBD1. The germline gives CDR1 SGHVS, CDR2 FNYEAQ. After removal of 2 bases from V and 4 bases from J, the junction contained 9 bases not matched to a gene. CDR3 length: 16 amino acids. The CDR3 is CASSLLPQGPPDTQYF. CDR3 DNA: TGTGCCAGCAGCTTATTGCCACAGGGGCCTCCAGATACGCAGTATTTT.

The gene calls are TRBV27 and TRBJ2-2; 7 bases fit TRBD2. The CDR3 is 14 residues long. Germline V gene lookup returns CDR1 MNHEY and CDR2 SMNVEV (reference sequence). The V segment lost 5 bases and the J segment 4 bases; nucleotides outside the gene matches: 4. CDR3 residues: CASSGIAGTGELFF. DNA for the CDR3: TGTGCCAGCAGTGGGATAGCGGGCACCGGGGAGCTGTTTTTT.

This clone was counted only a few times. The chain is built from TRBV29-1 and TRBJ2-7; D gene unclear. The length of the CDR3 is 14 residues. V lost 3 bases to trimming and J lost 3 bases, with 15 bases between them. Germline CDR1 reads SQVTM; CDR2 reads ANQGSEA. CDR3 residues: CSVDSWHNNYEQYF. DNA of the CDR3: TGCAGCGTTGATAGTTGGCATAACAACTACGAGCAGTACTTC.

As DNA, the CDR3 is TGTGCCAGCAGTCCCCTCCAGGGCGTATCCTACGAGCAGTACTTC. As protein: CASSPLQGVSYEQYF. The chain is built from TRBV27 and TRBJ2-7; D might be TRBD1 (5 bases). The CDR3 consists of 15 residues. CDR1 and CDR2 from the germline V gene are MNHEY and SMNVEV (reference sequence). V lost 5 bases and J 1 base, leaving 15 bases between the germline ends.

This sequence joins TRBV6-5 and TRBJ2-1; D uncertain. The ends were cut back, 1 base at V and 7 bases at J, with 5 bases in the middle. The germline V gene encodes CDR1 MNHEY and CDR2 SVGAGI. The CDR3 totals 12 residues. The CDR3 sequence: CASSYLGNEQFF. Here the CDR3 DNA reads TGTGCCAGCAGTTACTTGGGTAATGAGCAGTTCTTC.

The gene calls are TRBV29-1 and TRBJ1-2, with 7 bases lining up with TRBD1. Trimming took 6 bases from V and 7 from J; bases not matched to a gene: 14. The CDR3 covers 14 residues. CDR1 and CDR2 (germline): SQVTM, ANQGSEA. CDR3 sequence reads: CSVVTGNQRSGYTF. The CDR3 DNA follows: TGCAGCGTGGTGACAGGGAACCAGAGGAGTGGCTACACCTTC.

The rearrangement uses TRBV6-5 and TRBJ1-2; D not certain. The CDR3 extends over 13 amino acids. V was cut by 2 bases and J by 0 bases, with 4 bases left in between. Germline CDR1 reads MNHEY; CDR2 reads SVGAGI. CDR3 bases: TGTGCCAGCAGTTACGGAACTAACTATGGCTACACCTTC. The encoded protein is CASSYGTNYGYTF.

V is TRBV7-2 and J is TRBJ1-2, with 7 nucleotides matching TRBD1. Trimming took 6 bases from V and 4 from J; bases not matched to a gene: 11. The CDR3 sequence is 15 residues long. The V gene's germline CDR1 is SGHTA and CDR2 FQGNSA. The CDR3 here is CASSQETGTGYGYTF. The DNA for the CDR3 is TGTGCCAGCAGTCAAGAGACAGGGACCGGCTATGGCTACACCTTC.

J is TRBJ2-7 and V is TRBV4-2; D is ambiguous. CDR3 length equals 14 residues. Deletions cut 0 bases from V and 1 base from J, with 7 bases between. CDR1 is LGHNA and CDR2 is YNFKEQ in the germline V gene. CDR3 bases: TGTGCCAGCAGCCAAGATATGGGATCCTACGAGCAGTACTTC. It codes for CASSQDMGSYEQYF.

This chain uses TRBV7-8 with TRBJ2-2; perhaps TRBD2 as D (6 bases). Trimming removed 7 bases at V and 4 bases at J, with 16 bases between. Per the germline V gene, CDR1 is SGHVS and CDR2 is FQNEAQ. The CDR3 consists of 15 residues. CDR3 protein: CASTLGGAGTGELFF. The CDR3 bases are TGTGCCAGCACCCTGGGAGGCGCGGGCACCGGGGAGCTGTTTTTT.

The genes are TRBV15 and TRBJ2-5, with unresolved D. Trimming removed 2 bases from V and 5 bases from J, with 15 bases in between. This CDR3 contains 15 residues. The germline gives CDR1 LNHNV, CDR2 YYDKDF (reference sequence). The CDR3 sequence is CATSRSTTPGETQYF. The CDR3 DNA reads as TGTGCCACCAGCAGATCGACGACGCCTGGGGAGACCCAGTACTTC.

The chain carries TRBV4-2 and TRBJ2-7; D is perhaps TRBD2 (5 bases). Trimming stripped 2 bases from V and 6 bases from J, with 8 bases between. In germline, CDR1 is LGHNA, CDR2 YNFKEQ. This CDR3 has 12 residues. The CDR3 protein is CASSQIGSEQYF. The CDR3 region has the DNA TGTGCCAGCAGCCAAATAGGGAGCGAGCAGTACTTC.

The chain links TRBV23-1 to TRBJ1-2; 12 bases align to TRBD1. TRBV23-1 is designated an ORF whose function remains uncertain. Trimming at V came to 4 bases and at J to 4 bases, leaving 7 bases not matched to a gene. The CDR3 runs 16 residues. In DNA, the CDR3 is TGCGCCAGCAGTCTTAGGGACAGGGGGCATTTCTATGGCTACACCTTC. It yields the protein CASSLRDRGHFYGYTF.

This clone was observed a handful of times. This chain uses TRBV29-1 with TRBJ1-1; tentatively, D is TRBD1 (6 bases). The CDR3 covers 16 residues. V was cut by 7 bases and J by 1 base, with 22 bases left in between. CDR1 is SQVTM, CDR2 ANQGSEA, per germline. CDR3 DNA: TGCAGCGGGGCTGGGGGGGCGGATCTGGCGAACACTGAAGCTTTCTTT. Translation gives CSGAGGADLANTEAFF.

V usage is TRBV4-1 and J usage is TRBJ2-3, with D unresolved. Looked up from germline, CDR1 is MGHRA and CDR2 is YSYEKL. Trimming took 1 base from V and 1 from J, leaving 6 bases between them. CDR3 size: 14 residues. CDR3 bases: TGCGCCAGCAGCCAAGTCCTAGGCACAGATACGCAGTATTTT. Amino acids: CASSQVLGTDTQYF.

This clone was seen a handful of times. The genes are TRBV11-3 and TRBJ2-1, with D unclear. Trimming took off 4 bases at V and 10 bases at J, with 14 bases between the two ends. The CDR3 covers 13 residues. The germline gives CDR1 SGHNT, CDR2 YENEEA. CDR3 amino acids: CASSSGRGREQFF. CDR3 DNA sequence: TGTGCCAGCAGCTCCGGACGCGGTAGGGAGCAGTTCTTC.

This clone was seen only a few times. This sequence joins TRBV29-1 and TRBJ2-4, with D perhaps TRBD1 or TRBD2 (5 bases each). Germline CDR1 is SQVTM and CDR2 is ANQGSEA. The CDR3 length is 15 residues. V lost 3 bases, J lost 1 base, and 13 bases lay in between. This chain's CDR3 is CSVDRGGGAKNIQYF. CDR3 nucleotide sequence: TGCAGCGTTGACCGGGGCGGTGGGGCCAAAAACATTCAGTACTTC.